This record looks at one T cell receptor (beta chain) sequence and its context. Its antigen is not identified. The data were taken from a study of cytomegalovirus exposure and HLA in healthy donors. Amplification used 60 Vbeta primers and 13 Jbeta primers. TCRdb keeps only in-frame clones here, not all; method: immunoSEQ multiplex PCR. This sample's table has roughly 35,000 clones. Trimming removed 4 bases from V and 9 bases from J; junction bases left unmatched: 4. This CDR3 is built from 13 residues. Germline V gives CDR1 SGDLS, CDR2 YYNGEE. General study results and limits: More clonal expansion characterized HLA-associated TCR beta chains than equally common others in a later analysis.

Sequencing input: PBMCs. This chain uses TRBV9 with TRBJ2-3; 11 bases agree with TRBD2. The receptor's source is a woman aged 40 to 50 in good health and CMV-seropositive. CDR3 region: CASSSLAGATQYF. The DNA of the CDR3 is TGTGCCAGCAGCTCACTAGCGGGAGCCACGCAGTATTTT. Looking up the rest from reference TRBV9 and TRBJ2-3 gives the full variable domain: DSGVTQTPKHLITATGQRVTLRCSPRSGDLSVYWYQQSLDQGLQFLIQYYNGEERAKGNILERFSAQQFPDLHSELNLSSLELGDSALYFCASSSLAGATQYFGPGTRLTVL.